This T cell receptor beta chain was documented in a study of cytomegalovirus exposure and HLA in healthy donors. Study findings and constraints: Rarity characterized most TCR sequences, yet some public TCRs appeared in many donors.

Of note for this clone: Its specificity is not known.

Method: immunoSEQ multiplex PCR; TCRdb's copy keeps in-frame clones and lacks some. The sample contains approximately 160,000 clones, about 90% of which appear only once. An approximately 130-subject validation cohort, separate from the approximately 610-subject first cohort, supplied the donors. This CDR3 has 16 amino acids. The junction had 11 bases not matched to a gene; V was cut back by 3 bases and J by 7 bases. CDR1 and CDR2 from the germline V gene are SGHTA and FQGNSA. The source of this sequence is a woman younger than 35 in good health and CMV-seropositive. The chain carries TRBV7-2 and TRBJ1-2, with 10 nucleotides matching TRBD1. What was sequenced was PBMCs. Here the CDR3 DNA reads TGTGCCAGCAGCTTGGCACGGACAGGGGGTTTGGCTGGCTACACCTTC. Translation gives CASSLARTGGLAGYTF.